One sample yielded the 16 T cell receptor beta chains listed below, sequenced in a study of blood T cells in healthy people across ages. A second PCR, run for roughly 7 to 11 cycles, used a sample-barcoded 5' primer plus a J-beta primer mix. TCRdb analysed the 5' RACE reads with MiXCR anew, one entry per CDR3 protein. The sample lists some 1.5 million distinct CDR3 sequences, approximately 28% seen once, with 7.7% in the top ten. Sequenced sample: blood. These receptors originate from a woman aged 30 to 39 in good health.

This sequence joins TRBV6-6 and TRBJ1-2; no definite D call. Germline values: CDR1 MNHNY, CDR2 SVGAGI (reference sequence). V lost 8 bases to trimming and J lost 5 bases, with 21 bases between them. The CDR3 consists of 15 residues. CDR3 DNA sequence: TGTGCCAGCGGTTCAAGGGCCGCCAAGGGATATGGCTACACCTTC. Translated: CASGSRAAKGYGYTF.

Of note for this clonotype: The junction does not match germline at one end; this may be a read error. The chain employs TRBV2 and TRBJ2-2; a possible D gene is TRBD2 (6 bases). The CDR3 spans 15 residues. CDR1 and CDR2 from the germline V gene are SNHLY and FYNNEI. CDR3 nucleotides: TGTGCCAGCAGTGGTGCGGGGCAACTGACCGGGGAGCCGTTTTTT. It translates to CASSGAGQLTGEPFF.

The gene calls are TRBV27 and TRBJ2-1; D is tentatively TRBD1 or TRBD2 (5 bases each). The CDR3 length is 14 residues. CDR1 MNHEY and CDR2 SMNVEV come from the germline V gene (reference sequence). V was pared by 6 bases and J by 8 bases, with 17 bases between. The CDR3 is CASSPYLRGDEQFF. The DNA for the CDR3 is TGTGCCAGCAGCCCCTATTTGAGGGGCGATGAGCAGTTCTTC.

This clonotype showed up just a few times. The chain employs TRBV29-1 and TRBJ2-7, with D perhaps TRBD1 or TRBD2 (5 bases each). Gene TRBJ2-5 matches the end of the DNA better, so the J call may be wrong. The CDR3 totals 13 residues. Germline V gene data show CDR1 as SQVTM and CDR2 as ANQGSEA. CDR3 DNA sequence: TGCAGCGTTGGGGGCGGAACCAGCGGGACCCAGTACTTC. Protein: CSVGGGTSGTQYF.

The genes are TRBV5-1 and TRBJ2-1; 11 bases are a match to TRBD2. Germline CDR1 reads SGHRS; CDR2 reads YFSETQ. The CDR3 runs to 17 residues. The V gene end was trimmed by 4 bases and the J gene end by 1 base; junction bases not matched to a gene: 7. CDR3 coding DNA: TGCGCCAGCAGCCCGGATAGCGGGGGGGCTTCCTACAATGAGCAGTTCTTC. Protein sequence: CASSPDSGGASYNEQFF.

Points on this clonotype: Given a much more abundant clone one base away, this may be a read error. The chain links TRBV20-1 to TRBJ2-5, with 9 bases matching TRBD2. From germline, CDR1 is DFQATT and CDR2 SNEGSKA (reference sequence). This CDR3 spans 16 amino acids. The CDR3 reads CSTRDPASGTQETQYF. The CDR3 DNA reads as TGCAGTACTAGAGATCCGGCTAGCGGGACCCAAGAGACCCAGTACTTC.

Only a few counts were recorded for this clonotype. This sequence joins TRBV29-1 and TRBJ2-5; 7 bases map to TRBD1. The germline CDR1 and CDR2 sequences are SQVTM and ANQGSEA. This CDR3 is 15 amino acids long. V lost 7 bases to trimming and J lost 2 bases; unmatched junction nucleotides: 13. The CDR3 nucleotides read TGCAGCGGAACATACTCCCAGGGACAGCAAGAGACCCAGTACTTC. This codes for CSGTYSQGQQETQYF.

This clonotype was counted between two and nine times. The chain uses TRBV28 and TRBJ1-5; D uncertain. The CDR3 runs to 14 residues. In germline, CDR1 is MDHEN, CDR2 SYDVKM. V was clipped by 6 bases and J by 3 bases, with 12 bases between them. CDR3 residues: CASSNQRPNQPQHF. The CDR3 DNA reads as TGTGCCAGCAGCAACCAGAGACCCAATCAGCCCCAGCATTTT. Together with reference TRBV28 and TRBJ1-5, the CDR3 gives the full variable domain: DVKVTQSSRYLVKRTGEKVFLECVQDMDHENMFWYRQDPGLGLRLIYFSYDVKMKEKGDIPEGYSVSREKKERFSLILESASTNQTSMYLCASSNQRPNQPQHFGDGTRLSIL.

The J gene is TRBJ1-4, the V gene TRBV3-1; no definite D call. V was pared by 4 bases and J by 0 bases, with 9 bases between. Looked up from germline, CDR1 is LGHDT and CDR2 is YNNKEL (reference sequence). This CDR3 has 15 amino acids. CDR3: CASSRMATTNEKLFF. CDR3 bases: TGTGCCAGCAGCCGTATGGCGACAACTAATGAAAAACTGTTTTTT.

In its sample, this clonotype was seen a few times. The V gene is TRBV20-1, the J gene TRBJ2-3; 13 nucleotides align to TRBD2. The germline gives CDR1 DFQATT, CDR2 SNEGSKA (reference sequence). The CDR3 extends over 15 amino acids. With V trimmed by 6 bases and J by 5 bases, 8 bases remained unmatched. This chain's CDR3 is CSATLAGGALDTQYF. DNA for the CDR3: TGCAGTGCGACACTAGCGGGGGGGGCCCTAGATACGCAGTATTTT.

This clonotype was picked up a small number of times. V usage is TRBV29-1 and J usage is TRBJ2-1, with 9 bases aligning to TRBD2. The germline CDR1 and CDR2 sequences are SQVTM and ANQGSEA. V dropped 4 bases and J dropped 4; count of bases not matched to a gene: 8. The CDR3 runs 15 residues. This CDR3 reads CSVGSSGSAYNEQFF. The DNA of the CDR3 is TGCAGCGTTGGTAGTAGCGGGAGTGCGTACAATGAGCAGTTCTTC.

This chain connects TRBV11-1 to TRBJ2-4; D is ambiguous. Deletions cut 1 base from V and 0 bases from J, with 10 bases between. The CDR3 length is 16 residues. CDR1 SGHAT and CDR2 FQDESV come from the germline V gene (reference sequence). The CDR3 coding sequence is TGTGCCAGCAGCTTAGATGTGACTTTAGCCAAAAACATTCAGTACTTC. This codes for CASSLDVTLAKNIQYF.

This clonotype came up many times. The chain employs TRBV29-1 and TRBJ1-2; D is possibly TRBD1 (5 bases). Trimming took off 5 bases at V and 4 bases at J, with 11 bases between the two ends. CDR3 length: 12 residues. Germline CDR1 and CDR2: SQVTM and ANQGSEA. The CDR3 DNA follows: TGCAGCGTTCAGGGAGGGACCTATGGCTACACCTTC. This sequence encodes CSVQGGTYGYTF.

The chain uses TRBV28 and TRBJ2-7; D might be TRBD1 (6 bases). V was shortened by 4 bases and J by 8 bases, with 24 bases between the two germline ends. This CDR3 is 16 amino acids long. Germline V CDR1 and CDR2: MDHEN, SYDVKM. The CDR3 DNA reads TGTGCCAGCAGTTCCCCGGGCAGGGGCGTTATTAACAAGCAGTACTTC. It yields the protein CASSSPGRGVINKQYF. Combining the CDR3 with reference TRBV28 and TRBJ2-7 gives the whole variable domain DVKVTQSSRYLVKRTGEKVFLECVQDMDHENMFWYRQDPGLGLRLIYFSYDVKMKEKGDIPEGYSVSREKKERFSLILESASTNQTSMYLCASSSPGRGVINKQYFGPGTRLTVT.

In its sample, this clonotype was seen a few times. The V and J genes are TRBV7-7 and TRBJ2-5; 7 bases agree with TRBD1. Germline-derived CDR1 and CDR2 are SSHAT and FNYEAQ (reference sequence). V gave up 4 bases and J gave up 5 bases; unmatched junction bases: 7. The CDR3 is made up of 14 amino acids. DNA for the CDR3: TGTGCCAGCAGCTCGGGGACAGCAGGGGAGACCCAGTACTTC. Translating it yields CASSSGTAGETQYF.

The genes are TRBV10-2 and TRBJ2-3, with TRBD2 matching over 9 bases. Germline CDR1 is WSHSY and CDR2 is SAAADI. This CDR3 is built from 14 residues. The V segment lost 4 bases and the J segment 4 bases; nucleotides outside the gene matches: 3. The CDR3 loop reads CASSGAGGSDTQYF. CDR3 bases: TGCGCCAGCAGTGGAGCGGGGGGATCAGATACGCAGTATTTT.